This is a list of T cell receptor beta chains from one sample in a study of T cells after somatic rescue of genetic block. The assay was immunoSEQ multiplex PCR, and TCRdb's table has in-frame clones only and misses some. The data show fewer than 150,000 clones, with 75% to 95% seen just once and approximately 1.4% held by the top ten. Input material: peripheral blood mononuclear cells (PBMCs). Receptor source: a woman aged 18-30 years. The CDR3 runs from the conserved cysteine through the conserved F or W. A D gene is named only where the DNA matches it firmly. Clone size is given for some rows only: seen once, a few or many times, or a class if the clone is expanded.

j_gene: TRBJ1-1; v_gene: TRBV10-3; abundance: few; d_gene: NA; CDR3nt: TGTGCCATCAGTGAGGAGGGAAACACTGAAGCTTTCTTT; CDR3aa: CAISEEGNTEAFF
j_gene: TRBJ2-5; v_gene: TRBV13; abundance: NA; d_gene: NA; CDR3nt: TGTGCCAGCAGCTTAGAAGGCCAAGAGACCCAGTACTTC; CDR3aa: CASSLEGQETQYF
j_gene: TRBJ1-2; v_gene: TRBV14; abundance: NA; d_gene: NA; CDR3nt: TGTGCCAGCAGCCGTCGTGTGGCTAACTATGGCTACACCTTC; CDR3aa: CASSRRVANYGYTF
j_gene: TRBJ2-7; v_gene: TRBV6-6; abundance: NA; d_gene: TRBD2; CDR3nt: TGTGCCAGCAGTCCCCTCCTGGGGGGGGGCGAGCAGTACTTC; CDR3aa: CASSPLLGGGEQYF
j_gene: TRBJ2-1; v_gene: TRBV5-1; abundance: NA; d_gene: NA; CDR3nt: TGCGCCAGCAGCCAACCCGAGAGGAATGAGCAGTTCTTC; CDR3aa: CASSQPERNEQFF
j_gene: TRBJ1-6; v_gene: TRBV4-3; abundance: NA; d_gene: TRBD1; CDR3nt: TGCGCCAGCAGCCAGCAGGGGGTAGGTTCACCCCTCCACTTT; CDR3aa: CASSQQGVGSPLHF
j_gene: TRBJ2-7; v_gene: TRBV18; abundance: NA; d_gene: TRBD1; CDR3nt: TGTGCCAGCTCACCAGGACAGGGGGCGAAATCCTACGAGCAGTACTTC; CDR3aa: CASSPGQGAKSYEQYF
j_gene: TRBJ2-7; v_gene: TRBV5-4; abundance: NA; d_gene: NA; CDR3nt: TGTGCCAGCAGCTTGCCCGGGGATGGCTACGAGCAGTACTTC; CDR3aa: CASSLPGDGYEQYF
j_gene: TRBJ1-2; v_gene: TRBV29-1; abundance: NA; d_gene: TRBD1; CDR3nt: TGCAGCTCTACCCCTACCGGGACAGGGATTGATGGCTACACCTTC; CDR3aa: CSSTPTGTGIDGYTF
j_gene: TRBJ1-3; v_gene: TRBV4-1; abundance: NA; d_gene: NA; CDR3nt: TGCGCCAGCAGCCAAGGGGAAGGTGATGGAAACACCATATATTTT; CDR3aa: CASSQGEGDGNTIYF
j_gene: TRBJ2-2; v_gene: TRBV9; abundance: NA; d_gene: NA; CDR3nt: TGTGCCAGCAGCGTACAGGGGTGGTCGTCCGGGGAGCTGTTTTTT; CDR3aa: CASSVQGWSSGELFF
j_gene: TRBJ1-6; v_gene: TRBV2; abundance: NA; d_gene: TRBD1; CDR3nt: TGTGCCAGCCCGGGGACAGGGCATAATTCACCCCTCCACTTT; CDR3aa: CASPGTGHNSPLHF
j_gene: TRBJ1-1; v_gene: TRBV27; abundance: few; d_gene: NA; CDR3nt: TGTGCCAGCAGTTTAGAACCTAACACTGAAGCTTTCTTT; CDR3aa: CASSLEPNTEAFF
j_gene: TRBJ1-4; v_gene: TRBV6-5; abundance: NA; d_gene: NA; CDR3nt: TGTGCCAGCAGCCCGCATGCAACTAATGAAAAACTGTTTTTT; CDR3aa: CASSPHATNEKLFF
j_gene: TRBJ2-5; v_gene: TRBV7-3; abundance: NA; d_gene: TRBD2; CDR3nt: TGTGCCAGCAGCTACGGGGGGGCCGCACGGGAGACCCAGTACTTC; CDR3aa: CASSYGGAARETQYF
j_gene: TRBJ2-3; v_gene: TRBV7-3; abundance: NA; d_gene: TRBD2; CDR3nt: TGTGCCAGCAGCCTCGGACTAGCGGGGGGTACAGATACGCAGTATTTT; CDR3aa: CASSLGLAGGTDTQYF
j_gene: TRBJ1-3; v_gene: TRBV11-1; abundance: few; d_gene: NA; CDR3nt: TGTGCCAGCAGCGTCCTGGGAAACACCATATATTTT; CDR3aa: CASSVLGNTIYF
j_gene: TRBJ2-7; v_gene: TRBV7-8; abundance: NA; d_gene: NA; CDR3nt: TGTGCCAGCAGCTTATTCGGGGGCTCAACCTACGAGCAGTACTTC; CDR3aa: CASSLFGGSTYEQYF
j_gene: TRBJ1-2; v_gene: TRBV13; abundance: NA; d_gene: TRBD1; CDR3nt: TGTGCCAGCAGCGTCCGACAGGGAGGTCGTGGCTACACCTTC; CDR3aa: CASSVRQGGRGYTF
j_gene: TRBJ2-2; v_gene: TRBV30; abundance: once; d_gene: NA; CDR3nt: TGTGCCTGGCGAATCGACCGAGGCAAGGGCACCGGGGAGCTGTTTTTT; CDR3aa: CAWRIDRGKGTGELFF
j_gene: TRBJ1-5; v_gene: TRBV7-9; abundance: NA; d_gene: TRBD1; CDR3nt: TGTGCCAGCAGCGAGACAGGGTACAATCAGCCCCAGCATTTT; CDR3aa: CASSETGYNQPQHF
j_gene: TRBJ1-2; v_gene: TRBV6-6; abundance: NA; d_gene: TRBD1; CDR3nt: TGTGCCAGCAGCCCACAGGGGTATGGCTACACCTTC; CDR3aa: CASSPQGYGYTF
j_gene: TRBJ1-6; v_gene: TRBV25-1; abundance: NA; d_gene: NA; CDR3nt: TGTGCCAGCAGTGAATTTGGTCAGGGGAATTCACCCCTCCACTTT; CDR3aa: CASSEFGQGNSPLHF
j_gene: TRBJ1-4; v_gene: TRBV28; abundance: NA; d_gene: TRBD1; CDR3nt: TGTGCCAGCAGCGCCCCGGGACAGGGGGCAACTAATGAAAAACTGTTTTTT; CDR3aa: CASSAPGQGATNEKLFF
j_gene: TRBJ2-4; v_gene: TRBV11-2; abundance: NA; d_gene: NA; CDR3nt: TGTGCCAGCAGCTTAGGGGGAGATCGGGCCAAAAACATTCAGTACTTC; CDR3aa: CASSLGGDRAKNIQYF
j_gene: TRBJ2-2; v_gene: TRBV10-1; abundance: NA; d_gene: TRBD2; CDR3nt: TGCGCCAGCAGTGTAATTACTAGCGGGGGGGCGGCCGGGGAGCTGTTTTTT; CDR3aa: CASSVITSGGAAGELFF
j_gene: TRBJ1-4; v_gene: TRBV13; abundance: NA; d_gene: NA; CDR3nt: TGTGCCAGCACCCGCACGGGAGATGAAAAACTGTTTTTT; CDR3aa: CASTRTGDEKLFF
j_gene: TRBJ1-3; v_gene: TRBV15; abundance: NA; d_gene: NA; CDR3nt: TGTGCCACCAGCAGAGGCCACTCCAATAGGGGAAACACCATATATTTT; CDR3aa: CATSRGHSNRGNTIYF
j_gene: TRBJ2-5; v_gene: TRBV27; abundance: NA; d_gene: NA; CDR3nt: TGTGCCAGCGGAGAAGAGACCCAGTACTTC; CDR3aa: CASGEETQYF
j_gene: TRBJ1-2; v_gene: TRBV30; abundance: NA; d_gene: TRBD1; CDR3nt: TGTGCCTGCCACAGGGGCAGCTATGGCTACACCTTC; CDR3aa: CACHRGSYGYTF
j_gene: TRBJ1-1; v_gene: TRBV5-1; abundance: NA; d_gene: NA; CDR3nt: TGCGCCAGCAGCTTGGAAGGGGACATCACTGAAGCTTTCTTT; CDR3aa: CASSLEGDITEAFF
j_gene: TRBJ2-1; v_gene: TRBV19; abundance: NA; d_gene: NA; CDR3nt: TGTGCCAGTATCCAAGGCCGGGACTCCGTCGACAATGAGCAGTTCTTC; CDR3aa: CASIQGRDSVDNEQFF
j_gene: TRBJ1-2; v_gene: TRBV11-2; abundance: NA; d_gene: NA; CDR3nt: TGTGCCAGCAGCCGGGGCGTCGCTAACTATGGCTACACCTTC; CDR3aa: CASSRGVANYGYTF
j_gene: TRBJ2-2; v_gene: TRBV11-2; abundance: once; d_gene: NA; CDR3nt: TGTGCCAGCAGCTTAGTGTGGGGCAGGGAGAACACCGGGGAGCTGTTTTTT; CDR3aa: CASSLVWGRENTGELFF
j_gene: TRBJ1-3; v_gene: TRBV7-2; abundance: NA; d_gene: NA; CDR3nt: TGTGCCAGCAGCTTAGTCGAAGGGGTCTCTGGAAACACCATATATTTT; CDR3aa: CASSLVEGVSGNTIYF
j_gene: TRBJ1-3; v_gene: TRBV5-1; abundance: NA; d_gene: NA; CDR3nt: TGCGCCAGCAGCTCCGGGACGGCTGGAAACACCATATATTTT; CDR3aa: CASSSGTAGNTIYF